The TCR beta chain described here comes from a study of T cells expressing NK-cell markers. This CDR3 has 14 residues. In germline, CDR1 is SGHNT, CDR2 YENEEA. TCRdb re-called the 5' RACE reads and catalogs CDR3 proteins one per entry, DNA excluded. This repertoire includes about 160,000 distinct CDR3 sequences. Sequences were obtained from blood T cells: a sorted CD56 or NKG2C T cell subset, CD4+ or CD8+ T cells, or bulk PBMC T cells (not recorded which). The sequence derives from a man between 18 and 69 years old in good health. The V gene is TRBV11-3, the J gene TRBJ2-5; TCRdb gives TRBD1 as the D gene, but with no DNA this cannot be confirmed. This CDR3 reads CASSDGQGAETQYF.